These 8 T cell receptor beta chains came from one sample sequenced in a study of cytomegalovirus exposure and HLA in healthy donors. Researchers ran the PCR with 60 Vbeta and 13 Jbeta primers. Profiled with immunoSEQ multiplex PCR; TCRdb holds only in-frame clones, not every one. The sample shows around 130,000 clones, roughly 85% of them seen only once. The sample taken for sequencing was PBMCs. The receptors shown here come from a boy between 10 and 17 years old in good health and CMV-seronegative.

The CDR3, as DNA: TGTGCCAGCACAGGCGGGAGGGAGCAGTTCTTC. As protein: CASTGGREQFF. The chain recombines TRBV4-2 with TRBJ2-1; 8 bases align to TRBD2. J gave up 10 bases and V 7 bases, and 3 bases lay outside the gene matches. There are 11 residues in the CDR3. Per germline, CDR1 LGHNA and CDR2 YNFKEQ.

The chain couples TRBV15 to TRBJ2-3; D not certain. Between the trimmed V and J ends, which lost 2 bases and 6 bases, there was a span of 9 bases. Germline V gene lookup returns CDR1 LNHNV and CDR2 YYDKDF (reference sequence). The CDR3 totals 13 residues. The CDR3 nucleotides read TGTGCCACCAGCAGATCCCGCGAGGATACGCAGTATTTT. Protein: CATSRSREDTQYF.

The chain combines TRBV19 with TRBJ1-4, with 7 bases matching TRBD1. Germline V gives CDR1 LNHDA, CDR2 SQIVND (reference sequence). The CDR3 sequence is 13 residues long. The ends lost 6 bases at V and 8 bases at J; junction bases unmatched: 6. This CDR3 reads CASRDRRDEKLFF. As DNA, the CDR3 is TGTGCCAGTAGGGACAGGAGGGACGAAAAACTGTTTTTT.

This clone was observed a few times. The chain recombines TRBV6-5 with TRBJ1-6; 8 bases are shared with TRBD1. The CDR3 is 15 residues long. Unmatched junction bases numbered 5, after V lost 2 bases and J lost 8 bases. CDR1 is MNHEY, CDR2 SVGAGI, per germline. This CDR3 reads CASSYGDRNDSPLHF. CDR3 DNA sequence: TGTGCCAGCAGTTACGGGGACAGGAACGATTCACCCCTCCACTTT.

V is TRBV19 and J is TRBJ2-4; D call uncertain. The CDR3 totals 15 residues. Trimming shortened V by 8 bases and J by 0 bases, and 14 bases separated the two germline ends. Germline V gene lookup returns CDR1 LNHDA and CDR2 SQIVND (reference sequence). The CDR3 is CASGASHVAKNIQYF. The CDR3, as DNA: TGTGCCAGTGGAGCCAGTCACGTAGCCAAAAACATTCAGTACTTC.

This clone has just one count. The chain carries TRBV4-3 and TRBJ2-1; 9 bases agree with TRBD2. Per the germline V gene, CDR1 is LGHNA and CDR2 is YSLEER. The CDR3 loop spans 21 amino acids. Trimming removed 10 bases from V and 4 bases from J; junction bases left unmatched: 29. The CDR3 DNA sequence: TGCGCCACCCGCGGGGCAAGGAAGGGCGGGAGGGCCTGGCTTTTTTACAATGAGCAGTTCTTC. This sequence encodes CATRGARKGGRAWLFYNEQFF.

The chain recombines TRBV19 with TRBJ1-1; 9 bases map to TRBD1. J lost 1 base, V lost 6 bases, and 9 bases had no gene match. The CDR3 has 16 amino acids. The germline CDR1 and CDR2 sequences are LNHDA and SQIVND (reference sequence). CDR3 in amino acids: CASRIDTGGPNTEAFF. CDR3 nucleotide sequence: TGTGCCAGTAGGATCGATACAGGGGGCCCGAACACTGAAGCTTTCTTT.

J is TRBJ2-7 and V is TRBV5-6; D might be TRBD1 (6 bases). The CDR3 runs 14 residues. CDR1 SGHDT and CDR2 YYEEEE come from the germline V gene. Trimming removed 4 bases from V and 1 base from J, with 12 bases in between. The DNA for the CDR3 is TGTGCCAGCAGCACAGAGACAGGATCCTACGAGCAGTACTTC. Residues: CASSTETGSYEQYF.